The clone carrying this T cell receptor (beta chain) was recorded many times. These data belong to a study of human T cells and chemical hapten exposure. Time point: healthy volunteer bleed at 2 weeks. The study extracted total RNA from unfractionated whole blood. The germline V and J ends were trimmed by 6 bases and 0 bases, with 9 bases remaining between them. Germline CDR1 is MNHEY and CDR2 is SVGEGT. There are 14 residues in the CDR3. One entry per CDR3 protein, called by TCRdb with MiXCR from the RACE reads. The data contain about 46,000 distinct CDR3 sequences, 3.5% to 4.5% of them singletons. This chain links TRBV6-2 or TRBV6-3 with TRBJ2-1; D gene uncertain. The sample taken for sequencing was whole blood. The clonotype was recovered from a female donor in good health. Some clones in this sample may be carry-over from other donors' samples. The CDR3 loop reads CASRLHSSYNEQFF. The CDR3 bases are TGTGCCAGCAGACTACACAGCTCCTACAATGAGCAGTTCTTC.